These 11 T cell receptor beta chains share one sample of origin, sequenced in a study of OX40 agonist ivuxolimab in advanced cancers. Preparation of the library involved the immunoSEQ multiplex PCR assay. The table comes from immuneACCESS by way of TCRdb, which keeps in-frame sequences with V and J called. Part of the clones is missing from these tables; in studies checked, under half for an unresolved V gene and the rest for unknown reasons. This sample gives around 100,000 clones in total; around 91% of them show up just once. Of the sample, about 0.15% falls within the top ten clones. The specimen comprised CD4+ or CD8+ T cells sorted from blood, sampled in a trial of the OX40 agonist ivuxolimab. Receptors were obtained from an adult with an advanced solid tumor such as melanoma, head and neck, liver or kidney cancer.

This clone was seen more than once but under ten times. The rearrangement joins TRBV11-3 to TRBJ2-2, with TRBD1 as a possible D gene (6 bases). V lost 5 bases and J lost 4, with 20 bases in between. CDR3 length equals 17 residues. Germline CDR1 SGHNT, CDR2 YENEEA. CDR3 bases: TGTGCCAGCAGCACTCGCAAGACAGGTCGGGGCACCGGGGAGCTGTTTTTT. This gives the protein CASSTRKTGRGTGELFF.

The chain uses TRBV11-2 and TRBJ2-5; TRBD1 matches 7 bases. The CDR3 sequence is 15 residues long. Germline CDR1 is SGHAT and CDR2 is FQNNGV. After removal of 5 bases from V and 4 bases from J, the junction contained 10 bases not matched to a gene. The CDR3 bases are TGTGCCAGCAGCCTCCGCTCCCGGACAGGAGAGACCCAGTACTTC. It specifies CASSLRSRTGETQYF.

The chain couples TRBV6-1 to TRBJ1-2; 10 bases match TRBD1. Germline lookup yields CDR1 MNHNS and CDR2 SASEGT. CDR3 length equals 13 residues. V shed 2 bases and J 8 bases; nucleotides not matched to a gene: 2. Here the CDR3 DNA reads TGTGCCAGCAGTGAAAGGGACAGGGGAGGCTACACCTTC. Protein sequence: CASSERDRGGYTF.

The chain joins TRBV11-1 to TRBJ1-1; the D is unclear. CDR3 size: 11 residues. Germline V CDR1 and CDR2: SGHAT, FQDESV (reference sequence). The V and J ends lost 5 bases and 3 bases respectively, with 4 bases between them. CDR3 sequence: CASSLDTEAFF. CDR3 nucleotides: TGTGCCAGCAGCCTGGACACTGAAGCTTTCTTT.

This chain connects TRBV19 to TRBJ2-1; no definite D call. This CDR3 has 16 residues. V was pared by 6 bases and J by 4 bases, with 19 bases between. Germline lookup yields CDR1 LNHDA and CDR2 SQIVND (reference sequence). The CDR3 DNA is TGTGCCAGTAGCGGGCACCTGGCACAGCCTTACAATGAGCAGTTCTTC. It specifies CASSGHLAQPYNEQFF. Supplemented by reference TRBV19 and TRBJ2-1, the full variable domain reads DGGITQSPKYLFRKEGQNVTLSCEQNLNHDAMYWYRQDPGQGLRLIYYSQIVNDFQKGDIAEGYSVSREKKESFPLTVTSAQKNPTAFYLCASSGHLAQPYNEQFFGPGTRLTVL.

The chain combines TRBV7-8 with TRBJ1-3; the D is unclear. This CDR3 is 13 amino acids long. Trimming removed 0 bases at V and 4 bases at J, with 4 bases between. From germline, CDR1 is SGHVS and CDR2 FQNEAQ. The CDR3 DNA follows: TGTGCCAGCAGCTTAGCTGGGGGAAACACCATATATTTT. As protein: CASSLAGGNTIYF.

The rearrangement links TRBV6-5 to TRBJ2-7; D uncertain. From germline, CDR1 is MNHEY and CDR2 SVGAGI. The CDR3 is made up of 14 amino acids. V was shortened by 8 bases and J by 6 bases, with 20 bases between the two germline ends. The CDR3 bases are TGTGCCAGCGGGCCGTGGACCTCCCAAGGCGAGCAGTACTTC. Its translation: CASGPWTSQGEQYF.

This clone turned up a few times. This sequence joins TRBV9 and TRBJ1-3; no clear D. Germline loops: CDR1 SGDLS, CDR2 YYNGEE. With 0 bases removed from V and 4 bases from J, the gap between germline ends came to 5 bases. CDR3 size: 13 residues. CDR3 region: CASSVAWGNTIYF. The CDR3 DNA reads TGTGCCAGCAGCGTAGCATGGGGAAACACCATATATTTT. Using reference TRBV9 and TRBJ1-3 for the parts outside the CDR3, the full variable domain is DSGVTQTPKHLITATGQRVTLRCSPRSGDLSVYWYQQSLDQGLQFLIQYYNGEERAKGNILERFSAQQFPDLHSELNLSSLELGDSALYFCASSVAWGNTIYFGEGSWLTVV.

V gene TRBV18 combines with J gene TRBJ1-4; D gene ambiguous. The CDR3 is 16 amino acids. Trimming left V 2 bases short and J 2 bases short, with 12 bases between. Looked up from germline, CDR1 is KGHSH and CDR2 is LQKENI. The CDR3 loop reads CASSPRRGGTNEKLFF. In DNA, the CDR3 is TGTGCCAGCTCACCAAGGCGGGGAGGGACTAATGAAAAACTGTTTTTT. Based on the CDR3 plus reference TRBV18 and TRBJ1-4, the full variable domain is NAGVMQNPRHLVRRRGQEARLRCSPMKGHSHVYWYRQLPEEGLKFMVYLQKENIIDESGMPKERFSAEFPKEGPSILRIQQVVRGDSAAYFCASSPRRGGTNEKLFFGSGTQLSVL.

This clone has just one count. The CDR3 DNA reads TGTGCCAGCAGCTTAGATCTTTCAGGGGGCTACGAGCAGTACTTC. Protein: CASSLDLSGGYEQYF. This chain uses TRBV11-2 with TRBJ2-7; 7 nucleotides line up with TRBD1. The length of the CDR3 is 15 residues. Germline V gene data show CDR1 as SGHAT and CDR2 as FQNNGV. The V gene end was trimmed by 0 bases and the J gene end by 3 bases; junction bases not matched to a gene: 5. The variable domain in full, with the rest retrieved from reference TRBV11-2 and TRBJ2-7, is EAGVAQSPRYKIIEKRQSVAFWCNPISGHATLYWYQQILGQGPKLLIQFQNNGVVDDSQLPKDRFSAERLKGVDSTLKIQPAKLEDSAVYLCASSLDLSGGYEQYFGPGTRLTVT.

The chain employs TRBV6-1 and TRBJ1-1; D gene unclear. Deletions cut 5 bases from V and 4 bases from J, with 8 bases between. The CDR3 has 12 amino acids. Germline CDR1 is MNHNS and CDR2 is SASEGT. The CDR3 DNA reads TGTGCCAGCAGTAACTGGGTCACTGAAGCTTTCTTT. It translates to CASSNWVTEAFF.